The rows below give T cell receptor beta chains drawn from one sample of a study of CD8+ T cells in alopecia areata. Using immunoSEQ multiplex PCR, the repertoire was profiled, and TCRdb retains in-frame clones only, with some absent. Found here are under 75,000 clones, 45% to 55% of them singletons; the top ten hold about 17%. This material consisted of CD8+ T cells sorted from blood, taken at week 0. All receptors come from a human donor with alopecia areata. CDR3s include the opening cysteine and the closing phenylalanine or tryptophan. A D gene is named only where the DNA matches it firmly. Clone size is given for some rows only: seen once, a few or many times, or a class if the clone is expanded.

j_call,d_call,clone_size,v_call,cdr3_aa,cdr3_nt
TRBJ2-7,TRBD1,.,TRBV10-3,CAISAGQGYEQYF,TGTGCCATCAGTGCGGGACAGGGCTACGAGCAGTACTTC
TRBJ2-1,.,many,TRBV27,CASSLSGHYNEQFF,TGTGCCAGCAGTTTATCGGGCCACTACAATGAGCAGTTCTTC
TRBJ1-1,.,.,TRBV6-5,CASNLIRPPNGEAFF,TGTGCCAGCAATCTGATCAGGCCTCCTAACGGTGAAGCTTTCTTT
TRBJ2-1,TRBD1,.,TRBV18,CASGTGTASTNEQFF,TGTGCCAGCGGGACCGGGACAGCGAGTACTAATGAGCAGTTCTTC
TRBJ2-5,.,.,TRBV7-9,CASSTSPDQETQYF,TGTGCCAGCAGCACCAGCCCTGACCAAGAGACCCAGTACTTC
TRBJ1-5,TRBD1,.,TRBV6-6,CASSAQPGGERQPQHF,TGTGCCAGCAGCGCACAACCAGGGGGCGAACGACAGCCCCAGCATTTT
TRBJ1-2,.,few,TRBV27,CASSLSLAVGSGYTF,TGTGCCAGCAGTTTATCGCTTGCCGTCGGGAGTGGCTACACCTTC
TRBJ1-5,.,few,TRBV27,CASSLSRGGQPQHF,TGTGCCAGCAGTTTAAGCAGGGGTGGGCAGCCCCAGCATTTT
TRBJ1-4,.,.,TRBV29-1,CSASIFNEKLFF,TGCAGCGCTTCTATTTTTAATGAAAAACTGTTTTTT
TRBJ2-6,.,.,TRBV9,CASSVERSSGANVLTF,TGTGCCAGCAGCGTAGAGAGAAGTTCTGGGGCCAACGTCCTGACTTTC
TRBJ2-3,TRBD2,.,TRBV5-4,CASSLGRLAGFTDTQYF,TGTGCCAGCAGCTTGGGAAGGCTAGCGGGTTTCACAGATACGCAGTATTTT
TRBJ2-7,TRBD1,few,TRBV27,CASSPGQGAYEQYF,TGTGCCAGCAGTCCTGGACAGGGGGCCTACGAGCAGTACTTC
TRBJ2-7,.,.,TRBV29-1,CSVGQFSYEQYF,TGCAGCGTCGGACAGTTCTCCTACGAGCAGTACTTC
TRBJ2-5,.,.,TRBV6-1,CANKQGETQYF,TGTGCCAACAAGCAGGGAGAGACCCAGTACTTC
TRBJ2-5,.,.,TRBV5-6,CASSFSETQYF,TGTGCCAGCAGCTTTTCGGAGACCCAGTACTTC
TRBJ2-4,TRBD1,once,TRBV5-6,CASTQGAVAKNIQYF,TGTGCCAGCACCCAGGGGGCGGTAGCCAAAAACATTCAGTACTTC
TRBJ2-1,TRBD2,few,TRBV11-2,CASSSPGLAGNEQFF,TGTGCCAGCAGCTCTCCGGGACTAGCGGGGAATGAGCAGTTCTTC
TRBJ2-3,.,few,TRBV27,CASSLVASTDTQYF,TGTGCCAGCAGTTTAGTAGCTAGCACAGATACGCAGTATTTT
TRBJ2-2,.,.,TRBV5-4,CASTLQLNTGELFF,TGTGCCAGCACCCTACAGCTGAACACCGGGGAGCTGTTTTTT
TRBJ1-2,.,.,TRBV29-1,CSVDPGLALGYTF,TGCAGCGTTGACCCAGGACTGGCCCTTGGGTACACCTTC
TRBJ2-1,TRBD1,.,TRBV6-5,CASSYTDRGGEQFF,TGTGCCAGCAGTTACACCGACAGGGGCGGTGAGCAGTTCTTC
TRBJ1-1,.,.,TRBV27,CASSLKGPRNTEAFF,TGTGCCAGCAGTTTAAAGGGACCGAGAAACACTGAAGCTTTCTTT
TRBJ2-7,TRBD2,.,TRBV27,CASSSSGHFYEQYF,TGTGCCAGCAGTTCTAGCGGGCATTTCTACGAGCAGTACTTC
TRBJ2-1,.,once,TRBV6-5,CASSYSASYNEQFF,TGTGCCAGCAGTTATTCGGCGAGTTACAATGAGCAGTTCTTC
TRBJ2-5,.,few,TRBV19,CASSRSSQETQYF,TGTGCCAGTAGTAGGAGCAGCCAAGAGACCCAGTACTTC
TRBJ2-7,.,few,TRBV19,CASRDKYYEQYF,TGTGCCAGCCGGGACAAGTACTACGAGCAGTACTTC
TRBJ1-1,.,.,TRBV7-9,CASSPGLFEAFF,TGTGCCAGCAGCCCCGGACTCTTTGAAGCTTTCTTT
TRBJ2-5,.,.,TRBV15,CATSRDGRMSMETQYF,TGTGCCACCAGCAGAGACGGACGGATGAGCATGGAGACCCAGTACTTC
TRBJ1-1,.,.,TRBV30,CAWRENTEAFF,TGTGCCTGGAGGGAGAACACTGAAGCTTTCTTT
TRBJ2-5,TRBD2,.,TRBV29-1,CSGSPETSASRGQETQYF,TGCAGCGGGAGCCCCGAGACTAGCGCGTCTAGGGGTCAAGAGACCCAGTACTTC
TRBJ2-1,TRBD2,.,TRBV7-6,CASSPGAGGTNEQFF,TGTGCCAGCAGCCCCGGGGCGGGAGGAACCAATGAGCAGTTCTTC
TRBJ2-7,.,few,TRBV5-5,CASSLERGLVSGEQYF,TGTGCCAGCAGCTTGGAGAGAGGGCTAGTCTCGGGAGAGCAGTACTTC
TRBJ2-5,.,.,TRBV6-9,CASSPRGGGAGETQYF,TGTGCCAGCAGCCCCCGGGGTGGGGGGGCCGGCGAGACCCAGTACTTC
TRBJ2-7,TRBD1,few,TRBV6-5,CASSPIGTGVYEQYF,TGTGCCAGCAGTCCCATCGGGACAGGGGTCTACGAGCAGTACTTC
TRBJ2-1,.,few,TRBV7-6,CASSPRLYNEQFF,TGTGCCAGCAGTCCGCGGTTGTACAATGAGCAGTTCTTC
TRBJ2-7,.,.,TRBV27,CASSPTPGPAYEQYF,TGTGCCAGCAGTCCCACACCGGGACCCGCCTACGAGCAGTACTTC
TRBJ2-5,TRBD1,few,TRBV5-1,CASSLGGQGAFETQYF,TGCGCCAGCAGCTTGGGGGGACAGGGGGCCTTTGAGACCCAGTACTTC
TRBJ2-1,TRBD1,.,TRBV14,CASRPGGRGNEQFF,TGTGCCAGCAGGCCAGGGGGCCGAGGTAATGAGCAGTTCTTC
TRBJ2-7,.,.,TRBV27,CASSIRGREREQYF,TGTGCCAGCAGTATCCGGGGCCGGGAGCGCGAGCAGTACTTC
TRBJ2-3,.,.,TRBV9,CASSPPEGGVTDTQYF,TGTGCCAGCAGCCCTCCCGAGGGGGGGGTGACAGATACGCAGTATTTT
TRBJ2-5,.,few,TRBV19,CASSVSGSRSETQYF,TGTGCCAGTAGCGTCTCCGGGAGCCGGTCGGAGACCCAGTACTTC
TRBJ2-7,.,.,TRBV6-1,CASSEWQGESYEQYF,TGTGCCAGCAGTGAATGGCAGGGAGAATCCTACGAGCAGTACTTC
TRBJ1-2,.,.,TRBV29-1,CSVDGPNYGYTF,TGCAGCGTTGATGGACCTAACTATGGCTACACCTTC
TRBJ1-5,.,.,TRBV9,CASSATGSLQPQHF,TGTGCCAGCAGCGCAACAGGGAGTCTTCAGCCCCAGCATTTT
TRBJ1-2,.,.,TRBV2,CASSSTYTF,TGTGCCAGCAGTTCTACTTACACCTTC
TRBJ2-7,.,few,TRBV6-1,CASSEWGVTYEQYF,TGTGCCAGCAGTGAATGGGGGGTCACCTACGAGCAGTACTTC
TRBJ2-3,.,few,TRBV29-1,CSVAAGADTQYF,TGCAGCGTTGCCGCAGGGGCAGATACGCAGTATTTT
TRBJ2-7,.,.,TRBV7-9,CASAILGEQYF,TGTGCCAGCGCAATACTTGGCGAGCAGTACTTC
TRBJ2-1,TRBD1,many,TRBV19,CASSIETGVAYNEQFF,TGTGCCAGTAGTATAGAGACAGGGGTCGCCTACAATGAGCAGTTCTTC
TRBJ2-7,.,many,TRBV7-9,CASSPPGSGRHEQYF,TGTGCCAGCAGCCCCCCGGGGTCGGGCCGGCACGAGCAGTACTTC
TRBJ2-2,.,.,TRBV29-1,CSVEQDGGTGELFF,TGCAGCGTTGAACAGGACGGGGGCACCGGGGAGCTGTTTTTT
TRBJ2-7,.,.,TRBV4-1,CASSQETAPAPYEQYF,TGCGCCAGCAGCCAAGAAACGGCCCCCGCCCCTTACGAGCAGTACTTC
TRBJ1-1,.,.,TRBV30,CACQNRFPNTEAFF,TGTGCCTGCCAGAACAGGTTTCCGAACACTGAAGCTTTCTTT
TRBJ2-3,TRBD1,.,TRBV4-1,CASSQEVGQDPDTQYF,TGCGCCAGCAGCCAAGAGGTAGGACAGGACCCAGATACGCAGTATTTT
TRBJ2-7,TRBD2,few,TRBV27,CASKLAVLAYEQYF,TGTGCCAGTAAACTAGCGGTACTCGCCTACGAGCAGTACTTC
TRBJ2-7,TRBD1,.,TRBV5-1,CASNQYPDRGTHEQYF,TGCGCCAGCAACCAATATCCGGACAGGGGGACTCACGAGCAGTACTTC
TRBJ2-2,.,.,TRBV4-1,CASSQVLGTGELFF,TGCGCCAGCAGCCAAGTGCTAGGAACCGGGGAGCTGTTTTTT